This T cell receptor (beta chain) was sequenced during a study of T cell responses to AZD1222 COVID-19 vaccine. Overall study context: The study pooled second doses at about 4 or about 12 weeks.

Clones were sequenced by immunoSEQ multiplex PCR, and TCRdb holds only the in-frame ones, with some missing. The sample includes fewer than 250,000 clones, 85% to 95% seen only once; the top ten take 1% to 1.5%. General study findings and limits: It was only a handful of AZD1222 recipients who were seropositive at baseline. Spike was spanned by vaccine-associated CD4 TCRs, which were dominant at 160-218 and 743-854. All repertoire sampling was performed exclusively after the peak T cell response.

Of note for this clone: Antigen: not known. The same CDR3 arises from other DNA sequences in this sample as well.

The TCR originated in an adult in good health. Sequencing was performed on peripheral blood, taken on day 0 of AZD1222 vaccination.

CDR3 nucleotides: TGTGCCAGCAGTTACTCAGTAGGTAGCAATCAGCCCCAGCATTTT. Protein: CASSYSVGSNQPQHF. The gene calls are TRBV6-5 and TRBJ1-5, with D uncertain. Trimming pared 0 bases from V and 0 bases from J, leaving 6 bases between. CDR3 length: 15 residues. Looked up from germline, CDR1 is MNHEY and CDR2 is SVGAGI.